Listed below are T cell receptor beta chains from one sample, sequenced in a study of T cell responses to AZD1222 COVID-19 vaccine. Repertoires were generated with immunoSEQ multiplex PCR, while TCRdb's copy carries only in-frame clones and drops some. The sample includes tens of thousands of clones, 70% to 90% seen only once; the top ten take roughly 5.1%. The sequencing used peripheral blood, collected on day 0 of MenACWY control vaccination. These receptor sequences come from an adult in good health. Each CDR3 is given with its conserved first and last residue. Fields, in order: D gene, V gene, J gene, clone size, CDR3 DNA, CDR3 protein. A D gene is named only where the DNA matches it firmly. Expanded clones are given a class, and other clones once, few, many or no size at all.

TRBD1	TRBV6-5	TRBJ1-6	.	TGTGCCAGCAGAGATACAGGGGGGGATTCACCCCTCCACTTT	CASRDTGGDSPLHF
.	TRBV28	TRBJ1-5	.	TGTGCCAGCAGCCTCTTGAGGGGGGTTTGGCAGCCCCAGCATTTT	CASSLLRGVWQPQHF
TRBD2	TRBV4-1	TRBJ2-7	once	TGCGCCAGCTCCCTCAGCGGGGGCGAGCAGTACTTC	CASSLSGGEQYF
.	TRBV30	TRBJ2-1	once	TGTGCCTGGAGTGATATTAGCGGCTACAATGAGCAGTTCTTC	CAWSDISGYNEQFF
.	TRBV10-2	TRBJ1-2	.	TGCGCCAGCAGTGAGGACAGGAACAACTATGGCTACACCTTC	CASSEDRNNYGYTF
.	TRBV18	TRBJ2-5	.	TGTGCCAGCGCCCGGGAGCACCAAGAGACCCAGTACTTC	CASAREHQETQYF
.	TRBV7-3	TRBJ1-6	.	TGTGCCAGCAGCCCCGATAGTAATTCACCCCTCCACTTT	CASSPDSNSPLHF
.	TRBV3-1/TRBV3-2	TRBJ2-7	.	TGTGCCAGCAGCCAAGGGATTGGCTCGGGGAACTACGAGCAGTACTTC	CASSQGIGSGNYEQYF
.	TRBV10-2	TRBJ2-3	.	TGCGCCAGCAGTGACCGAACCGACCCTTTTGGGGGGGATACGCAGTATTTT	CASSDRTDPFGGDTQYF
.	TRBV3-1/TRBV3-2	TRBJ1-2	.	TGTGCCAGCAGCCAAGAGACGGCGACAGACAACTATGGCTACACCTTC	CASSQETATDNYGYTF
.	TRBV18	TRBJ1-2	.	TGTGCCAGCTCACAAGGCAGGTCTAACTATGGCTACACCTTC	CASSQGRSNYGYTF
.	TRBV28	TRBJ1-1	.	TGTGCCAGCAGTCCGGACCCCACTGAAGCTTTCTTT	CASSPDPTEAFF
.	TRBV11-2	TRBJ2-7	.	TGTGCCAGCAGCTTAGGTCTAGCGACCAGCTCCTACGAGCAGTACTTC	CASSLGLATSSYEQYF
TRBD1	TRBV28	TRBJ2-5	.	TGTGCCAGCAGTCCCGACAGGGTCCAAGAGACCCAGTACTTC	CASSPDRVQETQYF
.	TRBV28	TRBJ2-3	.	TGTGCCAGCAGTCGGGAGACTACTCGCACAGATACGCAGTATTTT	CASSRETTRTDTQYF
TRBD1	TRBV5-5	TRBJ1-5	.	TGTGCCAGCTCCCCAGCGGCCGGGACAGCCAATCAGCCCCAGCATTTT	CASSPAAGTANQPQHF